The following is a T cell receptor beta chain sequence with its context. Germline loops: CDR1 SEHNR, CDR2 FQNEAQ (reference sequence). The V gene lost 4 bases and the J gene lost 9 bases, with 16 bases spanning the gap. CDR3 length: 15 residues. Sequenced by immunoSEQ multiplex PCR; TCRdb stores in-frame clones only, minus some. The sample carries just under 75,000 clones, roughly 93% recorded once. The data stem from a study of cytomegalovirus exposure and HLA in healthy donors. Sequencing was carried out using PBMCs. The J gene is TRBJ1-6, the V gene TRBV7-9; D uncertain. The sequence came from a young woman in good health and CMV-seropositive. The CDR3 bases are TGTGCCAGCAGCTCCGTCGCCATAAGCGGTTCACCCCTCCACTTT. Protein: CASSSVAISGSPLHF.